These T cell receptor beta chains were read from a single sample in a study of blood T cell repertoires in COVID-19. TCRdb's table, derived via immunoSEQ multiplex PCR, lists solely in-frame clones and lacks some. The sample consists of 300,000 to 400,000 clones, 85% to 90% of them appearing once. The sequencing sample was made of peripheral blood. These receptors were collected from a woman between 45 and 65 years old with COVID-19, enrolled during active disease. CDR3s include the opening cysteine and the closing phenylalanine or tryptophan. D genes are given only for firm matches. A row's size may be missing; if present it is once, few, many or a size class.

TRBV6-5	NA	TRBJ2-2	NA	CASSSQGYTGELFF	TGTGCCAGCAGTTCACAGGGTTACACCGGGGAGCTGTTTTTT
TRBV19	TRBD2	TRBJ2-5	NA	CASNTGGSAKETQYF	TGTGCCAGTAACACCGGCGGGAGCGCTAAAGAGACCCAGTACTTC
TRBV7-2	NA	TRBJ2-2	NA	CASSLGYPKTGELFF	TGTGCCAGCAGCTTAGGATACCCTAAAACCGGGGAGCTGTTTTTT
TRBV2	TRBD2	TRBJ2-1	few	CASSEEAGVVNEQFF	TGTGCCAGCAGTGAAGAAGCGGGAGTAGTCAATGAGCAGTTCTTC
TRBV5-5	NA	TRBJ2-1	NA	CASSQDWTESYNEQFF	TGTGCCAGCAGCCAGGACTGGACAGAATCCTACAATGAGCAGTTCTTC
TRBV7-9	NA	TRBJ2-7	NA	CASSPLRGFVSYEQYF	TGTGCCAGCAGTCCCCTCAGAGGGTTCGTCAGCTACGAGCAGTACTTC
TRBV12-3/TRBV12-4	NA	TRBJ2-7	NA	CASSKRQSYEQYF	TGTGCCAGCAGCAAGAGACAGTCCTACGAGCAGTACTTC
TRBV15	NA	TRBJ2-7	once	CATSKRGIHEQYF	TGTGCCACCAGCAAAAGGGGTATCCACGAGCAGTACTTC
TRBV6-4	TRBD1	TRBJ1-5	once	CASSPRGTDQPQHF	TGTGCCAGCAGTCCCAGGGGGACGGATCAGCCCCAGCATTTT
TRBV2	TRBD1	TRBJ2-5	few	CASNEGQILGTQYF	TGTGCCAGCAACGAGGGACAGATCCTCGGGACCCAGTACTTC
TRBV12-3/TRBV12-4	TRBD1	TRBJ1-1	NA	CASSSRQGEAFF	TGTGCCAGCAGTTCCCGACAGGGTGAAGCTTTCTTT
TRBV5-1	NA	TRBJ1-6	NA	CASSLTGHNSPLHF	TGCGCCAGCAGCCTGACAGGTCATAATTCACCCCTCCACTTT
TRBV18	NA	TRBJ1-6	NA	CASSPIEQNNSPLHF	TGTGCCAGCTCACCAATAGAACAGAATAATTCACCCCTCCACTTT
TRBV15	NA	TRBJ1-2	NA	CATSRDGGGHLNYGYTF	TGTGCCACCAGCAGAGATGGTGGGGGACACCTTAACTATGGCTACACCTTC
TRBV10-3	NA	TRBJ1-2	NA	CATQTGSYGYTF	TGTGCCACGCAAACGGGGTCCTATGGCTACACCTTC
TRBV9	NA	TRBJ2-1	NA	CASSVTPDIGYNEQFF	TGTGCCAGCAGCGTTACCCCGGACATTGGATACAATGAGCAGTTCTTC
TRBV13	NA	TRBJ1-2	NA	CASSLRGFGYGYTF	TGTGCCAGCAGCTTACGGGGTTTTGGCTATGGCTACACCTTC
TRBV6-5	TRBD1	TRBJ1-2	NA	CASRETGGAFGYTF	TGTGCCAGCAGGGAGACAGGGGGCGCGTTTGGCTACACCTTC
TRBV11-2	NA	TRBJ2-7	NA	CASAYAYEQYF	TGTGCCTCCGCCTACGCCTACGAGCAGTACTTC
TRBV19	NA	TRBJ1-5	NA	CASRGHNQPQHF	TGTGCCAGTAGGGGACACAATCAGCCCCAGCATTTT
TRBV6-1	NA	TRBJ2-7	NA	CASSEAGQATYEQYF	TGTGCCAGCAGTGAAGCAGGCCAGGCGACCTACGAGCAGTACTTC
TRBV24-1	TRBD1	TRBJ1-2	NA	CATSDKTGSNYGYTF	TGTGCCACCAGTGACAAGACAGGGTCTAACTATGGCTACACCTTC
TRBV12-3/TRBV12-4	NA	TRBJ2-5	NA	CASSLGLRETQYF	TGTGCCAGCAGTTTAGGACTTAGAGAGACCCAGTACTTC
TRBV6-1	TRBD1	TRBJ1-1	many	CASSGFIQGVLVNTEAFF	TGTGCCAGCAGTGGCTTCATACAGGGGGTTTTGGTGAACACTGAAGCTTTCTTT
TRBV10-2	TRBD2	TRBJ2-1	NA	CASARGSGRARNEQFF	TGCGCCAGTGCCCGGGGTAGCGGGAGGGCCCGGAATGAGCAGTTCTTC
TRBV19	NA	TRBJ1-6	few	CASSITKDWNSPLHF	TGTGCCAGTAGTATAACTAAGGATTGGAATTCACCCCTCCACTTT
TRBV30	NA	TRBJ1-1	NA	CAWSLQGNTEAFF	TGTGCCTGGAGTTTACAGGGGAACACTGAAGCTTTCTTT
TRBV27	TRBD2	TRBJ2-1	NA	CASSTMVAGRSYNEQFF	TGTGCCAGCAGTACCATGGTAGCGGGGCGCTCCTACAATGAGCAGTTCTTC
TRBV6-5	NA	TRBJ2-7	few	CASSILPGYEQYF	TGTGCCAGCAGTATCCTCCCGGGCTACGAGCAGTACTTC
TRBV27	NA	TRBJ2-2	NA	CASSFIRVNSVTGELFF	TGTGCCAGCAGTTTTATTCGTGTTAACTCGGTGACCGGGGAGCTGTTTTTT
TRBV28	NA	TRBJ2-3	NA	CASSGGLAPPGDTQYF	TGTGCCAGCAGTGGGGGACTCGCGCCACCGGGGGATACGCAGTATTTT
TRBV19	TRBD1	TRBJ2-3	NA	CASSTSGTGTTDTQYF	TGTGCCAGTAGTACCTCCGGGACAGGGACCACAGATACGCAGTATTTT
TRBV24-1	TRBD1	TRBJ2-2	NA	CATTDPRDSTGELFF	TGTGCCACCACCGACCCAAGGGACAGCACCGGGGAGCTGTTTTTT
TRBV19	TRBD1	TRBJ2-5	once	CASSETGTGETQYF	TGTGCCAGTAGTGAGACAGGGACGGGCGAGACCCAGTACTTC
TRBV5-4	TRBD1	TRBJ1-1	NA	CASSIGQATYNTEAFF	TGTGCCAGCAGCATCGGACAGGCCACCTACAACACTGAAGCTTTCTTT